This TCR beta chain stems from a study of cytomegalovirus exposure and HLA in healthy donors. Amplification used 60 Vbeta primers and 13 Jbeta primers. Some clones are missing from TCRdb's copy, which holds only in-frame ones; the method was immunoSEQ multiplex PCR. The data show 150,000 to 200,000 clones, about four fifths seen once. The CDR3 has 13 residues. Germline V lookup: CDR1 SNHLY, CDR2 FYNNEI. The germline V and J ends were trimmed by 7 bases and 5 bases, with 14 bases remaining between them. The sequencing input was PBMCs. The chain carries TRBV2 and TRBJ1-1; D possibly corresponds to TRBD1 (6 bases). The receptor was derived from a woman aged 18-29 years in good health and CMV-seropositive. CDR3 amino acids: CASNREVETEAFF. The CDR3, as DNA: TGTGCCAGCAACAGGGAAGTGGAGACTGAAGCTTTCTTT.